Below are 4 T cell receptor beta chains sequenced from a single sample in a study of breast tumors, draining lymph nodes, adjacent tissues. Via MiXCR, TCRdb re-called the multiplex PCR reads, giving one row per CDR3 protein. This sample has some 200,000 distinct CDR3 sequences, with approximately 31% found just once. The lymph nodes were axillary draining lymph nodes from breast cancer patients. The sequenced sample was axillary lymph node tissue. These receptor sequences come from a female donor with breast cancer. Some clones in this sample may be carry-over from other donors' samples.

This clonotype appeared a few times. One end of the junction varies from germline; a read error may be responsible. The rearrangement uses TRBV6-6 and TRBJ2-1; 7 nucleotides match TRBD1. CDR1 is MNHNY and CDR2 is SVGAGI in the germline V gene (reference sequence). The CDR3 loop spans 15 amino acids. This CDR3 is CASSHSTGSGNEQFF. Written as DNA, the CDR3 is TGTGCCAGCAGTCACTCGACAGGGTCCGGCAATGAGCAGTTCTTC.

This chain uses TRBV18 with TRBJ1-5, with D unresolved. This CDR3 is built from 14 residues. V shed 5 bases and J shed 7 bases, with 15 bases lying between them. Germline loops: CDR1 KGHSH, CDR2 LQKENI. The CDR3 DNA is TGTGCCAGCTCAAAAGGGTCAGGTGGACAGCCCCAGCATTTT. Translation gives CASSKGSGGQPQHF.

This clonotype was observed a few times. Just one base apart from a much larger clone, this may be a read error. The V and J genes are TRBV10-3 and TRBJ2-1, with TRBD1 as a possible D gene (5 bases). The germline CDR1 and CDR2 sequences are ENHRY and SYGVKD. The CDR3 spans 11 residues. CDR3 sequence: CATQGYNEQLF. The CDR3 DNA reads as TGTGCCACGCAGGGTTACAATGAGCAGCTCTTC.

This clonotype was seen many times. The chain joins TRBV29-1 to TRBJ2-5; D unclear. The CDR3 has 11 amino acids. CDR1 and CDR2 (germline): SQVTM, ANQGSEA. V was trimmed by 2 bases and J by 3 bases, leaving 4 bases between them. CDR3 sequence reads: CSVEKEETQYF. CDR3 DNA: TGCAGCGTTGAAAAGGAAGAGACCCAGTACTTC.